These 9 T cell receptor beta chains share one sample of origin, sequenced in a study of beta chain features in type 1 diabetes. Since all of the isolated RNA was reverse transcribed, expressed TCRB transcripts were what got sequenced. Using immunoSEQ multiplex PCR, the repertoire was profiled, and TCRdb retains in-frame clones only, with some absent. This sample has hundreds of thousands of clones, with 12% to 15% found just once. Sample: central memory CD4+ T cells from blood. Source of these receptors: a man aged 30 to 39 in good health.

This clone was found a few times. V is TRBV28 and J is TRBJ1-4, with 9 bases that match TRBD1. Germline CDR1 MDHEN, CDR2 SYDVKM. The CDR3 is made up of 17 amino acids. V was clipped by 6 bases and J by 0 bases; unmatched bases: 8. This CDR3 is CASRTGGKIATNEKLFF. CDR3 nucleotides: TGTGCCAGCAGGACAGGGGGTAAAATAGCAACTAATGAAAAACTGTTTTTT.

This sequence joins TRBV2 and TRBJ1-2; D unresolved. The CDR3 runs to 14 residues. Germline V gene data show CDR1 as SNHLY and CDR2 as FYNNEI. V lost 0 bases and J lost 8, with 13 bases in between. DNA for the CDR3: TGTGCCAGCAGTGAAGCGCGAAGGCTGGGGGGCTACACCTTC. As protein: CASSEARRLGGYTF.

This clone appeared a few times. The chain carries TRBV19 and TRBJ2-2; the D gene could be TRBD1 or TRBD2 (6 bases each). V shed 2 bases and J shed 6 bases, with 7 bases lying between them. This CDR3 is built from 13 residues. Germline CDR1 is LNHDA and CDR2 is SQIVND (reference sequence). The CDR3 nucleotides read TGTGCCAGTAGTATACGGGGGCCCGGGGAGCTGTTTTTT. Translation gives CASSIRGPGELFF.

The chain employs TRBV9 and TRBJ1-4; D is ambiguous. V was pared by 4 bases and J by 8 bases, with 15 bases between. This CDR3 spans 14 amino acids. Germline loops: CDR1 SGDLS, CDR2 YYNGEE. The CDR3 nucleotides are TGTGCCAGCAGCCCCCAAATGGGAGGCGAAAAACTGTTTTTT. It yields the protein CASSPQMGGEKLFF.

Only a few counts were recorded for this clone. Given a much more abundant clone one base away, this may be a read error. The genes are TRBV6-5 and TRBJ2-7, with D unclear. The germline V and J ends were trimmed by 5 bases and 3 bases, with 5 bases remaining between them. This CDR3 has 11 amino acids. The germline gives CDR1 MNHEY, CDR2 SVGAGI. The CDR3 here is CASSDNYEQYF. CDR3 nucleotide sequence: TGTGCCAGCAGTGACAACTACGAGCAGTACTTC.

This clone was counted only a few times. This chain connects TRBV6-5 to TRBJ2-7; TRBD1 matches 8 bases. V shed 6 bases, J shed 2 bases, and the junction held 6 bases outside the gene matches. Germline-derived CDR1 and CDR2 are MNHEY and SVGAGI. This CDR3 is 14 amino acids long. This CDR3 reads CASRTTGGPYEQYF. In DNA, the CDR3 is TGTGCCAGCAGGACTACAGGGGGGCCCTACGAGCAGTACTTC.

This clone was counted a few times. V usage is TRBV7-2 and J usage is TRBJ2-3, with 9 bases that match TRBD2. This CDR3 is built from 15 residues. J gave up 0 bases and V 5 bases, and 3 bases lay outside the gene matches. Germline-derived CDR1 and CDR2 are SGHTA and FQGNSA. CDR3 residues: CASSGGLASTDTQYF. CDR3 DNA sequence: TGTGCCAGCAGCGGAGGACTAGCGAGCACAGATACGCAGTATTTT.

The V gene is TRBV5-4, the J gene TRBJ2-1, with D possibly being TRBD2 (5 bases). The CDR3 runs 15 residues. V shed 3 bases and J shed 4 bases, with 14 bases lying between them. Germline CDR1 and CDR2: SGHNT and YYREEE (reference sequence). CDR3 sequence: CASSSASRNYNEQFF. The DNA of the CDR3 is TGTGCCAGCAGCTCCGCTAGCCGGAATTACAATGAGCAGTTCTTC.

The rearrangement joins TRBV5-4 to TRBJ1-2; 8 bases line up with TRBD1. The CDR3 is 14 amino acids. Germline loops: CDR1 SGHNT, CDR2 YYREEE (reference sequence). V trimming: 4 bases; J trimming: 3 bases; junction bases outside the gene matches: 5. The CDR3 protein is CASSRQGWDYGYTF. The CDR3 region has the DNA TGTGCCAGCAGCAGACAGGGGTGGGACTATGGCTACACCTTC.